The entry that follows covers one T cell receptor (beta chain) sequence. As handled by the study authors: Estimation of nucleated cell counts was performed using reference gene primer amplification. Assay: immunoSEQ multiplex PCR; the TCRdb copy retains only in-frame clones and omits some. V and J calls and clone size come straight from that table; D and trimming were deduced from the DNA. Of more than 95,000 clones in the sample, around 81% are singletons; the top ten hold 10% to 15%. Germline assignment: CDR1 SQVTM and CDR2 ANQGSEA. The CDR3 covers 12 residues. V was clipped by 7 bases and J by 6 bases; unmatched bases: 6. The sample is drawn from a study of blood T cell repertoires in COVID-19. Background on the study: Donors in the United States, Italy and Spain gave samples during acute or convalescent COVID-19. Sources were T cells, B-cell-depleted T cells, or PBMCs; the material itself was cDNA or gDNA.

The specimen was peripheral blood. This TCR was recovered from a man in his sixties with acute or convalescent COVID-19. This chain uses TRBV29-1 with TRBJ2-1; the match to TRBD1 covers 7 bases. The CDR3 loop reads CSGTGESNEQFF. Written as DNA, the CDR3 is TGCAGCGGGACAGGTGAGAGCAATGAGCAGTTCTTC.